Below, 21 T cell receptor beta chains from the same sample are listed, as sequenced in a study of cytomegalovirus exposure and HLA in healthy donors. Primers for the PCR totalled 60 Vbeta and 13 Jbeta. Repertoires were generated with immunoSEQ multiplex PCR, while TCRdb's copy carries only in-frame clones and drops some. The data show some 150,000 clones, around 85% seen once. The sample consisted of PBMCs. These receptors were obtained from a woman aged 30 to 39 in good health and CMV-seronegative.

This clone was counted between two and nine times. V and J are TRBV6-5 and TRBJ1-3, with D hard to call. The CDR3 runs to 14 residues. The germline V and J ends were trimmed by 6 bases and 1 base, with 10 bases remaining between them. Germline CDR1 MNHEY, CDR2 SVGAGI. CDR3 loop: CASRTPGSGNTIYF. CDR3 DNA: TGTGCCAGCAGAACTCCGGGATCTGGAAACACCATATATTTT.

This clone appeared a few times. V gene TRBV19 combines with J gene TRBJ2-5; 7 positions match TRBD1. Trimming cost V 3 bases and J 5 bases; bases outside gene matches: 3. This CDR3 comprises 13 residues. Germline values: CDR1 LNHDA, CDR2 SQIVND (reference sequence). Here the CDR3 DNA reads TGTGCCAGTAGTATTCAAGGGGGCGAGACCCAGTACTTC. As protein: CASSIQGGETQYF. Drawing the rest from reference TRBV19 and TRBJ2-5, the complete variable domain is DGGITQSPKYLFRKEGQNVTLSCEQNLNHDAMYWYRQDPGQGLRLIYYSQIVNDFQKGDIAEGYSVSREKKESFPLTVTSAQKNPTAFYLCASSIQGGETQYFGPGTRLLVL.

The rearrangement links TRBV9 to TRBJ1-1, with 7 bases that match TRBD1. With 5 bases clipped from V and 4 bases from J, the junction kept 2 bases outside the gene matches. The germline CDR1 and CDR2 sequences are SGDLS and YYNGEE. There are 12 residues in the CDR3. CDR3 sequence (DNA): TGTGCCAGCAGTGCAGGGGGCACTGAAGCTTTCTTT. This codes for CASSAGGTEAFF.

The chain links TRBV12-2 to TRBJ2-5; the table calls TRBD2, which could not be checked here. TRBV12-2 is given as a pseudogene. The CDR3 contains 14 residues. The CDR3 DNA sequence: TGTGCAAGTCGCCAAGGAAGGAGGCAAGAGACCCAGTACTTC. Translating gives CASRQGRRQETQYF.

This sequence joins TRBV30 and TRBJ2-7; D is possibly TRBD2 (5 bases). In germline, CDR1 is GTSNPN, CDR2 SVGIG (reference sequence). The CDR3 loop spans 12 amino acids. Trimming cost V 3 bases and J 5 bases, with 11 bases left between them. The CDR3 nucleotides are TGTGCCTGGAGGAGAGGGATCAACGAGCAGTACTTC. The encoded protein is CAWRRGINEQYF.

The chain carries TRBV28 and TRBJ2-7; 7 bases map to TRBD2. Per the germline V gene, CDR1 is MDHEN and CDR2 is SYDVKM. V gave up 6 bases and J gave up 2 bases; unmatched junction bases: 10. The CDR3 is made up of 15 amino acids. CDR3 nucleotides: TGTGCCAGCAGCCCGACGGGGGGTGGCACCTACGAGCAGTACTTC. Protein product: CASSPTGGGTYEQYF.

The gene calls are TRBV25-1 and TRBJ2-2; 7 positions agree with TRBD2. Germline lookup yields CDR1 MGHDK and CDR2 SYGVNS. The V and J ends lost 2 bases and 2 bases, in that order; junction bases with no gene match: 5. This CDR3 has 16 amino acids. CDR3 residues: CASSEGAGINTGELFF. CDR3 DNA sequence: TGTGCCAGCAGTGAAGGAGCGGGGATAAACACCGGGGAGCTGTTTTTT.

CDR3 residues: CASSPIGTDGEKLFF. The CDR3 DNA sequence: TGTGCCAGCTCACCAATCGGGACAGATGGGGAAAAACTGTTTTTT. The rearrangement joins TRBV18 to TRBJ1-4, with TRBD1 identical over 7 bases. V lost 2 bases and J lost 8; bases outside the gene matches: 8. CDR1 is KGHSH and CDR2 is LQKENI in the germline V gene. The CDR3 runs 15 residues. Full variable domain (missing parts from reference TRBV18 and TRBJ1-4): NAGVMQNPRHLVRRRGQEARLRCSPMKGHSHVYWYRQLPEEGLKFMVYLQKENIIDESGMPKERFSAEFPKEGPSILRIQQVVRGDSAAYFCASSPIGTDGEKLFFGSGTQLSVL.

For the CDR3, the DNA is TGTGCCAGCAGCTTAGGTGGCCGGGAGGGGGAGACCCAGTACTTC. Translated: CASSLGGREGETQYF. The chain is built from TRBV7-3 and TRBJ2-5; 8 positions match TRBD2. Trimming cost V 2 bases and J 5 bases; bases outside gene matches: 7. The CDR3 contains 15 residues. The germline gives CDR1 SGHTA, CDR2 FQGTGA.

The chain employs TRBV6-5 and TRBJ2-2; no definite D call. The CDR3 consists of 13 residues. Trimming shortened V by 4 bases and J by 1 base, and 4 bases separated the two germline ends. Germline CDR1 and CDR2: MNHEY and SVGAGI. In DNA form, the CDR3 reads TGTGCCAGCAGTTGGCAGAACACCGGGGAGCTGTTTTTT. Translating it yields CASSWQNTGELFF.

The chain has TRBV9 and TRBJ2-4, with D perhaps matching TRBD2 (5 bases). Trimming pared 6 bases from V and 1 base from J, leaving 11 bases between. The CDR3 spans 14 residues. Germline V gene sequence: CDR1 SGDLS, CDR2 YYNGEE. This CDR3 is CASTPGLAKNIQYF. CDR3 bases: TGTGCCAGCACCCCTGGACTGGCCAAAAACATTCAGTACTTC.

V gene TRBV6-5 combines with J gene TRBJ2-2; 9 nucleotides align to TRBD2. V lost 6 bases to trimming and J lost 5 bases; unmatched junction nucleotides: 4. Germline V gene lookup returns CDR1 MNHEY and CDR2 SVGAGI. CDR3 length: 14 amino acids. Here the CDR3 DNA reads TGTGCCAGCAGGCGGGAGGGACGAACCGGGGAGCTGTTTTTT. Its translation is CASRREGRTGELFF.

This chain uses TRBV2 with TRBJ2-5, with 11 bases matching TRBD2. After removal of 8 bases from V and 6 bases from J, the junction contained 8 bases not matched to a gene. The CDR3 is 14 amino acids. The germline CDR1 and CDR2 sequences are SNHLY and FYNNEI. CDR3 loop: CASGVVAGGQTQYF. DNA of the CDR3: TGTGCCAGCGGAGTGGTAGCGGGGGGGCAGACCCAGTACTTC.

The chain links TRBV28 to TRBJ1-5, with TRBD1 as a possible D gene (5 bases). V was trimmed by 6 bases and J by 5 bases, leaving 8 bases between them. CDR3 length equals 12 residues. Per the germline V gene, CDR1 is MDHEN and CDR2 is SYDVKM. CDR3 region: CASRGPHQPQHF. The CDR3 coding sequence is TGTGCCAGCAGGGGGCCTCATCAGCCCCAGCATTTT.

This clone was picked up a small number of times. This chain links TRBV13 with TRBJ1-1, with 7 bases matching TRBD1. J was trimmed by 4 bases and V by 5 bases; bases with no gene match: 7. This CDR3 region has 14 residues. The germline V gene has CDR1 PRHDT and CDR2 FYEKMQ (reference sequence). The CDR3 DNA reads TGTGCCAGCAGCACCCGACAGGGTTTCACTGAAGCTTTCTTT. Encoded protein: CASSTRQGFTEAFF.

For this clone: At one boundary the junction diverges from the germline segment, which might be a read error. This chain connects TRBV7-9 to TRBJ1-4; D remains unclear. CDR3 length equals 11 residues. CDR1 is SEHNR and CDR2 is FQNEAQ in the germline V gene (reference sequence). CDR3 nucleotide sequence: TGTTCCAGCAGCCGGAATGAAAAACTGTTTTTT. Translating gives CSSSRNEKLFF. Together with reference TRBV7-9 and TRBJ1-4, the CDR3 gives the full variable domain: DTGVSQNPRHKITKRGQNVTFRCDPISEHNRLYWYRQTLGQGPEFLTYFQNEAQLEKSRLLSDRFSAERPKGSFSTLEIQRTEQGDSAMYLCSSSRNEKLFFGSGTQLSVL.

This clone is medium-sized in the sample. The J gene is TRBJ1-1, the V gene TRBV29-1; D not resolved. V lost 0 bases and J 2 bases, leaving 19 bases between the germline ends. The germline CDR1 and CDR2 sequences are SQVTM and ANQGSEA. This CDR3 contains 17 residues. The CDR3 reads CSVEDLSEAHLNTEAFF. CDR3 nucleotides: TGCAGCGTTGAAGATCTTTCTGAGGCCCACCTAAACACTGAAGCTTTCTTT.

A few counts support this clone. The V call is TRBV27, the J call TRBJ2-7, with TRBD1 identical over 10 bases. Germline values: CDR1 MNHEY, CDR2 SMNVEV (reference sequence). The V gene end was trimmed by 6 bases and the J gene end by 6 bases; junction bases not matched to a gene: 8. CDR3 length equals 14 residues. The CDR3 nucleotides read TGTGCCAGCAGGACCGGGACAGGGGCAGCCGAGCAGTACTTC. It is translated as CASRTGTGAAEQYF.

The chain employs TRBV7-2 and TRBJ1-1, with 7 bases fitting TRBD1. This CDR3 is 15 amino acids long. In germline, CDR1 is SGHTA, CDR2 FQGNSA. After removal of 5 bases from V and 1 base from J, the junction contained 7 bases not matched to a gene. The CDR3 region is CASSPRQGRNTEAFF. As DNA, the CDR3 is TGTGCCAGCAGCCCACGACAGGGAAGGAACACTGAAGCTTTCTTT.

A word on this clone: The identical CDR3 is also encoded by other nucleotide sequences in the sample. The chain recombines TRBV9 with TRBJ2-5; 8 bases align to TRBD1. With 0 bases clipped from V and 2 bases from J, the junction kept 3 bases outside the gene matches. Germline assignment: CDR1 SGDLS and CDR2 YYNGEE. This CDR3 comprises 15 residues. In nucleotides, the CDR3 is TGTGCCAGCAGCGTAGCTGGGACAGGACAAGAGACCCAGTACTTC. Its protein product is CASSVAGTGQETQYF.

V and J are TRBV6-5 and TRBJ1-2, with D unresolved. V shed 0 bases and J shed 4 bases, with 9 bases lying between them. The CDR3 is 14 residues long. CDR1 MNHEY and CDR2 SVGAGI come from the germline V gene. CDR3: CASSYSAAPYGYTF. CDR3 bases: TGTGCCAGCAGTTACTCAGCGGCACCCTATGGCTACACCTTC.